The TCR beta chain described here comes from a study of shared clonotypes between healthy human individuals. Study context: A donor's plate count was three for CD4 naive and three for CD4 memory; CD8 naive had two and CD8 memory one.

Turning to this clone: Its antigen remains unidentified.

Study observations and caveats: A handful of donors showed sharing of about 4.7% of naive CD4 clonotypes.

Germline CDR1 reads GTSNPN; CDR2 reads SVGIG (reference sequence). The CDR3 is 15 amino acids. V lost 5 bases to trimming and J lost 2 bases; unmatched junction nucleotides: 11. TCRdb's table, derived via immunoSEQ multiplex PCR, lists solely in-frame clones and lacks some. The table has 550,000 to 800,000 clones, around two thirds seen once. Donors were Caucasian adults residing in Nashville, Tennessee, USA. CD45RA-negative memory and CD45RA+ naive subsets were split from the CD4+ cells. Material for sequencing was memory CD4+ T cells sorted from blood. Sample subset: CD45RA-negative fraction. The TCR sequence derives from a woman younger than 45 in good health. The V gene is TRBV30, the J gene TRBJ1-2; TRBD1 aligns across 7 bases. In DNA form, the CDR3 reads TGTGCCTGGCGCGGGACAGCTCGGGACAACTATGGCTACACCTTC. It is translated as CAWRGTARDNYGYTF.